This T cell receptor beta chain was identified during a study of T cell responses to AZD1222 COVID-19 vaccine. General study findings and limits: In the spike-specific TCR repertoire, nearly half reportedly target unmutated variant regions. White British ancestry dominated among donors, who included more females, and clonal diversity was possibly underestimated. Spike-specific TCR breadth and depth both grew after two AZD1222 doses.

Germline lookup yields CDR1 MDHEN and CDR2 SYDVKM. The CDR3 runs to 17 residues. V shed 3 bases, J shed 3 bases, and the junction held 13 bases outside the gene matches. A remark on this clone: Its specificity is not known.

The protocol was immunoSEQ multiplex PCR, while the TCRdb copy is restricted to in-frame clones and leaves out a portion. This table has 150,000 to 200,000 clones, around 90% appearing once. The sequencing here drew on peripheral blood, taken 28 days after the second AZD1222 dose. The chain couples TRBV28 to TRBJ1-1; 7 bases map to TRBD1. The clonotype comes from an adult who received the AZD1222 COVID-19 vaccine. CDR3 loop: CASSFIAGGFGHTEAFF. The DNA of the CDR3 is TGTGCCAGCAGTTTCATCGCAGGGGGATTCGGGCACACTGAAGCTTTCTTT.